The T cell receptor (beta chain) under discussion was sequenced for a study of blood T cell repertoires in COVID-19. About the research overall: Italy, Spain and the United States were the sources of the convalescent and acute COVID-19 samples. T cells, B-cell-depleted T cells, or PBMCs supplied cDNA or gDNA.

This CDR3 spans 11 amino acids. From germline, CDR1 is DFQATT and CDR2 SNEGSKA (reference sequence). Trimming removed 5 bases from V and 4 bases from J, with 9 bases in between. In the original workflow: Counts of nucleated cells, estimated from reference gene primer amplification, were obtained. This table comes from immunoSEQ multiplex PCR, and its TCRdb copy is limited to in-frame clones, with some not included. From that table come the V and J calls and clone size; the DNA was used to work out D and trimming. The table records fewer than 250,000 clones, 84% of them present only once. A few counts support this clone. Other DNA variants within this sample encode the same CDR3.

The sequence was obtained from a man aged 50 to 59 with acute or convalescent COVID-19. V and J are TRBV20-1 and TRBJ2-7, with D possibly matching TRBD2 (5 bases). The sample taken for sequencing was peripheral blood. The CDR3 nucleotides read TGCAGTGCTTTGACGGGATACGAGCAGTACTTC. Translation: CSALTGYEQYF.